These T cell receptor beta chains were read from a single sample in a study of cytomegalovirus exposure and HLA in healthy donors. Generated by immunoSEQ multiplex PCR, the TCRdb table keeps only in-frame clones and is missing some. In the table there are over 150,000 clones, 79% of which are singletons. The sample comprised PBMCs. The receptors come from a man between 40 and 49 years old in good health and CMV-seronegative. Each CDR3 is given with its conserved first and last residue. D genes are given only for firm matches. Only part of the rows carry a size: once, few, many, or a class if the clone is expanded.

>TRBV25-1|TRBJ2-2|.|14|.
TGTGCCAGCAGTGACAGGGGGGACACCGGGGAGCTGTTTTTT
CASSDRGDTGELFF
>TRBV7-9|TRBJ2-1|.|16|.
TGTGCCAGCAGCTGGGCGATGGGGGGGCGCGACAATGAGCAGTTCTTC
CASSWAMGGRDNEQFF
>TRBV11-2|TRBJ2-1|.|13|.
TGTGCCAGCAGCTTCAGACAAAATGGTGAGCAGTTCTTC
CASSFRQNGEQFF
>TRBV5-8|TRBJ2-2|.|15|few
TGTGCCAGCAGTTACCGACAGGCTAACACCGGGGAGCTGTTTTTT
CASSYRQANTGELFF
>TRBV6-5|TRBJ2-7|.|15|.
TGTGCCAGCAGTTACGGTAGCGGAAGCTCCTACGAGCAGTACTTC
CASSYGSGSSYEQYF
>TRBV4-3|TRBJ2-5|.|15|.
TGCGCCAGCAGCCGGTCACGACGGGGGCAAGAGACCCAGTACTTC
CASSRSRRGQETQYF
>TRBV6-4|TRBJ2-1|.|15|once
TGTGCCAGCAGTGCCGCCGGGGGTACCTACAATGAGCAGTTCTTC
CASSAAGGTYNEQFF
>TRBV19|TRBJ2-3|TRBD2|16|.
TGTGCCAGTAGCTCCACTAGCGGGAGAGGGACAGATACGCAGTATTTT
CASSSTSGRGTDTQYF
>TRBV5-6|TRBJ2-3|TRBD2|16|.
TGTGCCAGCAGCGGAATGGGACTAGCTAACACAGATACGCAGTATTTT
CASSGMGLANTDTQYF
>TRBV15|TRBJ2-5|.|13|.
TGTGCCACCAGCATCCCTAGCGTAGAGACCCAGTACTTC
CATSIPSVETQYF
>TRBV7-9|TRBJ2-7|.|16|once
TGTGCCAGCAGCTTCAGTCTCAACAGAGAAAACTACGAGCAGTACTTC
CASSFSLNRENYEQYF
>TRBV7-9|TRBJ1-4|.|16|.
TGTGCCGTCGAAACCGGGGGGTCTCTTCGAAATGAAAAACTGTTTTTT
CAVETGGSLRNEKLFF
>TRBV11-3|TRBJ1-4|TRBD1|12|.
TGTGCCACCCCCCGGACAGGTGAAAAACTGTTTTTT
CATPRTGEKLFF
>TRBV6-4|TRBJ2-3|TRBD2|14|once
TGTGCCAGCAGTGACGGGAGGGCTTCAGATACGCAGTATTTT
CASSDGRASDTQYF
>TRBV28|TRBJ1-2|.|14|.
TGTGCCAGCAGTTCCGGGGCGGGGGAGAATGGCTACACCTTC
CASSSGAGENGYTF
>TRBV4-2|TRBJ2-5|TRBD2|17|.
TGTGCCAGCAGCCAAGATGGACGGGAGGGCGGGGGTGAGACCCAGTACTTC
CASSQDGREGGGETQYF
>TRBV7-9|TRBJ2-2|TRBD2|14|once
TGTGCCAGCAGCTTAGCGCGGGAGCCCGGGGAGCTGTTTTTT
CASSLAREPGELFF
>TRBV21-1|TRBJ1-5|.|15|.
TGTGCCAGCAGCAAGGTTGGACAGAGCAATCAGCCCCAGCATTTT
CASSKVGQSNQPQHF
>TRBV9|TRBJ2-7|TRBD2|16|few
TGTGCCAGCAGCCCCCGACTAGCGGGGAGCTCCTACGAGCAGTACTTC
CASSPRLAGSSYEQYF
>TRBV27|TRBJ2-7|.|15|.
TGTGCCAGCAGTTCTAAGAGGACACAAGGCTACGAGCAGTACTTC
CASSSKRTQGYEQYF
>TRBV6-1|TRBJ2-1|.|11|once
TGTGCCAGCAGAGACAGTAATGAGCAGTTCTTC
CASRDSNEQFF
>TRBV28|TRBJ2-7|.|16|.
TGTGCCAGCAGTTTCGGGTTAGGGGCGCCGATCTACGAGCAGTACTTC
CASSFGLGAPIYEQYF
>TRBV2|TRBJ2-1|.|15|.
TGTGCCAGCAGCCTCGGGACTTCAATTTCCAATGAGCAGTTCTTC
CASSLGTSISNEQFF
>TRBV28|TRBJ1-5|TRBD1|11|.
TGTGCCAGCAGTCGAGGGACAGCCCAGCATTTT
CASSRGTAQHF
>TRBV7-9|TRBJ2-7|.|14|.
TGTGCCAGCAGCTTAATAGGACAGACCTCCGAGCAGTACTTC
CASSLIGQTSEQYF
>TRBV7-9|TRBJ2-1|.|15|once
TGTGCCAGCAGCACCTACTTCGCTACCTACAATGAGCAGTTCTTC
CASSTYFATYNEQFF
>TRBV6-1|TRBJ2-7|TRBD2|13|.
TGTGCCAGCAGCGATAGACTAGCTCGCGAGCAGTACTTC
CASSDRLAREQYF
>TRBV18|TRBJ2-5|.|12|.
TGTGCCAGCTCAGCGAACCAAGAGACCCAGTACTTC
CASSANQETQYF
>TRBV28|TRBJ2-7|.|13|.
TGTGCCAGCAGTTACCCCCCGGCCTACGAGCAGTACTTC
CASSYPPAYEQYF
>TRBV30|TRBJ1-2|TRBD1|15|few
TGTGCCTGGAGTAGGAGGGGGCGGAGTGAGTATGGCTACACCTTC
CAWSRRGRSEYGYTF
>TRBV5-4|TRBJ2-5|.|13|.
TGTGCCAGCAGCTTGAGCCCCCAAGAGACCCAGTACTTC
CASSLSPQETQYF
>TRBV29-1|TRBJ1-5|.|12|.
TGCAGCGTTGAAGCTCCTAATCAGCCCCAGCATTTT
CSVEAPNQPQHF
>TRBV2|TRBJ2-1|.|14|.
TGTGCCAGCAAAGGACAGATAGCCTACAATGAGCAGTTCTTC
CASKGQIAYNEQFF
>TRBV2|TRBJ2-5|.|10|.
TGTGCCAGCATGAGGGAGACCCAGTACTTC
CASMRETQYF
>TRBV4-3|TRBJ2-1|TRBD2|15|.
TGCGCCAGCAGCCAAGATACGGGAGGAGGCGATGAGCAGTTCTTC
CASSQDTGGGDEQFF
>TRBV11-2|TRBJ2-3|TRBD2|17|few
TGTGCCAGCAGCTTAGATGTTGCGGGAGGGCCTGCAGATACGCAGTATTTT
CASSLDVAGGPADTQYF
>TRBV5-4|TRBJ2-1|TRBD2|16|.
TGTGCCAGCAGCTTGGCGGCGGGAGCGGGTTACAATGAGCAGTTCTTC
CASSLAAGAGYNEQFF
>TRBV28|TRBJ2-1|.|16|once
TGTGCCAGCAGTTTTATTTTGGGGGCAGAATACAATGAGCAGTTCTTC
CASSFILGAEYNEQFF
>TRBV5-3|TRBJ1-5|.|15|.
TGTGCCAGAAGCTTAATAATCTATCTTCTTCAGCCCCAGCATTTT
CARSLIIYLLQPQHF
>TRBV4-1|TRBJ2-2|TRBD2|17|once
TGCGCCAGCAGCCAAGTCAGCGGGAGGGCTGGCACCGGGGAGCTGTTTTTT
CASSQVSGRAGTGELFF
>TRBV5-1|TRBJ1-6|TRBD1|15|.
TGCGCCAGCAGCTTGGGGGAAGGGGGCAATTCACCCCTCCACTTT
CASSLGEGGNSPLHF
>TRBV6-6|TRBJ1-1|.|14|few
TGTGCCAGCAACTTACGGCGGGGCAACACTGAAGCTTTCTTT
CASNLRRGNTEAFF